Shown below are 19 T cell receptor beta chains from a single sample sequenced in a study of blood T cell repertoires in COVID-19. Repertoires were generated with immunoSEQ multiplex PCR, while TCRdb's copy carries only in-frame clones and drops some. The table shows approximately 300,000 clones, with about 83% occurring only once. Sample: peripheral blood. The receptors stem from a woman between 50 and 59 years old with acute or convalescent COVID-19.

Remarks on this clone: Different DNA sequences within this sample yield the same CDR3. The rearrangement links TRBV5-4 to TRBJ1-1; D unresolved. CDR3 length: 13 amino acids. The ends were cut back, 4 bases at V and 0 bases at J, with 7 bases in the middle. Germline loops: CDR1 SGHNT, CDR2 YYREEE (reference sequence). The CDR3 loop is CASSPTMNTEAFF. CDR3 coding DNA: TGTGCCAGCAGCCCGACAATGAACACTGAAGCTTTCTTT.

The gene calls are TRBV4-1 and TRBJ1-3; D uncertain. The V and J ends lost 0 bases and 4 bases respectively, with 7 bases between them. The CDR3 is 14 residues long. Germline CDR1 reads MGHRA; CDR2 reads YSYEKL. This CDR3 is CASSQDHSGNTIYF. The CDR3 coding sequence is TGCGCCAGCAGCCAAGACCACTCGGGAAACACCATATATTTT.

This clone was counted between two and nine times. The CDR3, as DNA: TGTGCCAGCAGCTTAGAGACAGTTAACTATGGCTACACCTTC. It yields the protein CASSLETVNYGYTF. The chain employs TRBV7-2 and TRBJ1-2; D might be TRBD1 (5 bases). This CDR3 comprises 14 residues. In germline, CDR1 is SGHTA, CDR2 FQGNSA. V was clipped by 1 base and J by 1 base, with 7 bases between them.

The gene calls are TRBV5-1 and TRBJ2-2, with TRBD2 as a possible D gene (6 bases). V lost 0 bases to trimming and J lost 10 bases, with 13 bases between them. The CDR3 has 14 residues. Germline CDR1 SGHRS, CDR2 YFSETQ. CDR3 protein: CASSLGDSSEELFF. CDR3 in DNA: TGCGCCAGCAGCTTGGGGGACTCCAGCGAGGAGCTGTTTTTT.

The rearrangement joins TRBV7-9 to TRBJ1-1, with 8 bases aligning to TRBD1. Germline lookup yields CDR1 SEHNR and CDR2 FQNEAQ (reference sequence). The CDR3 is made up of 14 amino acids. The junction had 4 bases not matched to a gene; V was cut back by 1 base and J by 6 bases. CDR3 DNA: TGTGCCAGCAGCTTAGAGGAGACAGGGGCTGAAGCTTTCTTT. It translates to CASSLEETGAEAFF.

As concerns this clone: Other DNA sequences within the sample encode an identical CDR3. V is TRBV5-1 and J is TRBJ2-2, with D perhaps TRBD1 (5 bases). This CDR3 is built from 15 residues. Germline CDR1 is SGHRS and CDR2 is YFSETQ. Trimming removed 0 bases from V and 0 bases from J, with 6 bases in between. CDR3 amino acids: CASSLGGANTGELFF. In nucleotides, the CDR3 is TGCGCCAGCAGCTTGGGGGGCGCGAACACCGGGGAGCTGTTTTTT. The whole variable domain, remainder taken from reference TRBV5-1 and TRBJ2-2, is KAGVTQTPRYLIKTRGQQVTLSCSPISGHRSVSWYQQTPGQGLQFLFEYFSETQRNKGNFPGRFSGRQFSNSRSEMNVSTLELGDSALYLCASSLGGANTGELFFGEGSRLTVL.

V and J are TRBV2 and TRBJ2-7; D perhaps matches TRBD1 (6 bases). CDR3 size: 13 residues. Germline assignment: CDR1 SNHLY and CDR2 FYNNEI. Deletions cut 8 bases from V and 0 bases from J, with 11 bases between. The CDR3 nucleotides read TGTGCCAGCGGACGGACAGTCTCCTACGAGCAGTACGTC. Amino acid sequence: CASGRTVSYEQYV.

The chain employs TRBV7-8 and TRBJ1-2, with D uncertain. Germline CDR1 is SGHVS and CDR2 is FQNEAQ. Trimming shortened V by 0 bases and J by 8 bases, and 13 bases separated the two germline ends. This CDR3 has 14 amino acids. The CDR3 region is CASSLAVDAGGYTF. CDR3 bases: TGTGCCAGCAGCTTAGCGGTGGACGCGGGGGGCTACACCTTC. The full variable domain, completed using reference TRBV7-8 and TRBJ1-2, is GAGVSQSPRYKVAKRGQDVALRCDPISGHVSLFWYQQALGQGPEFLTYFQNEAQLDKSGLPSDRFFAERPEGSVSTLKIQRTQQEDSAVYLCASSLAVDAGGYTFGSGTRLTVV.

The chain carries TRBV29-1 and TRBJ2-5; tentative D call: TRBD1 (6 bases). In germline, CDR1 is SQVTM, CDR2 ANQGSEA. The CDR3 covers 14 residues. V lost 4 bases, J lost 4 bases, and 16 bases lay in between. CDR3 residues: CSVGFGTGRETQYF. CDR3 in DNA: TGCAGCGTTGGTTTTGGTACAGGGCGAGAGACCCAGTACTTC.

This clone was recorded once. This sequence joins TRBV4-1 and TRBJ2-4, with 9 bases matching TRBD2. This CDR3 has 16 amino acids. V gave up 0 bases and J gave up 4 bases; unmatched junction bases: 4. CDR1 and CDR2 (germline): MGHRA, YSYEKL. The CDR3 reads CASSQEWAGGKNIQYF. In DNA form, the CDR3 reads TGCGCCAGCAGCCAAGAATGGGCGGGGGGGAAAAACATTCAGTACTTC.

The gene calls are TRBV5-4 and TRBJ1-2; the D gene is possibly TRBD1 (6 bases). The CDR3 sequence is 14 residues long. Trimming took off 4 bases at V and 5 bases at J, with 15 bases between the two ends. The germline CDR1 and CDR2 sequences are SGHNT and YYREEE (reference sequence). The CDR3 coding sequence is TGTGCCAGCAGCCCTAGGACAGATAGATATGGCTACACCTTC. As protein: CASSPRTDRYGYTF.

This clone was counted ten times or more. CDR3 residues: CASSEAKGTSLPGELFF. CDR3 nucleotide sequence: TGTGCCAGCAGTGAAGCGAAAGGGACATCCCTTCCCGGGGAGCTGTTTTTT. This rearrangement joins TRBV6-1 to TRBJ2-2, with D possibly matching TRBD1 (6 bases). Germline CDR1 and CDR2: MNHNS and SASEGT. The CDR3 consists of 17 residues. V lost 0 bases and J lost 6, with 17 bases in between.

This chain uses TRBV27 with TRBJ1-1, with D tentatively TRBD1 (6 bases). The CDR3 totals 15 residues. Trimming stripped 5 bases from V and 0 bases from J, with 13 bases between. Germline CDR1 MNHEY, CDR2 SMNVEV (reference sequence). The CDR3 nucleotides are TGTGCCAGCAGTCCCCTCAGGGGCATGAACACTGAAGCTTTCTTT. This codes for CASSPLRGMNTEAFF.

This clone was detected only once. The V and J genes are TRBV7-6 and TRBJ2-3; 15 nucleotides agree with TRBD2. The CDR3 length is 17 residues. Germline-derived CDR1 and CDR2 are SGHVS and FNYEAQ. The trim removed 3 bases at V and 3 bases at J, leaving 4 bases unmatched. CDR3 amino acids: CASSLGLAGGRTDTQYF. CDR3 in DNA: TGTGCCAGCAGCTTGGGACTAGCGGGGGGTAGGACAGATACGCAGTATTTT.

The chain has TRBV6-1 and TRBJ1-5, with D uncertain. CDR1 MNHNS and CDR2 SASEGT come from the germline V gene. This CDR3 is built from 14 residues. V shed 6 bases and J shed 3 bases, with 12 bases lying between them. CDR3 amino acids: CASRVGGINQPQHF. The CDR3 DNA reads TGTGCCAGCAGGGTGGGAGGGATCAATCAGCCCCAGCATTTT.

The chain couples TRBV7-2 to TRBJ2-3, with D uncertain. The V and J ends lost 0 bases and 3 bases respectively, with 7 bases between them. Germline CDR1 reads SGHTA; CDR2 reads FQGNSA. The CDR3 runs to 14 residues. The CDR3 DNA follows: TGTGCCAGCAGCTTAGCGTCCCCTACAGATACGCAGTATTTT. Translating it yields CASSLASPTDTQYF.

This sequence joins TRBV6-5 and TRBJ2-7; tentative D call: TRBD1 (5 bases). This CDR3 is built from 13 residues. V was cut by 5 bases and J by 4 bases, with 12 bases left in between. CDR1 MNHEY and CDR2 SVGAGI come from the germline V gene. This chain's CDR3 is CASSMAGLYEQYV. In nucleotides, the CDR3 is TGTGCCAGCAGTATGGCAGGGCTTTACGAGCAGTACGTC.

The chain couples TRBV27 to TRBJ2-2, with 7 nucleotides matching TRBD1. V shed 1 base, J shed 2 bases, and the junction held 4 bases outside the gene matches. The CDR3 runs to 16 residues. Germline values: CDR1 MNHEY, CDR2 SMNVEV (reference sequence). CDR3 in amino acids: CASSLWTGLNTGELFF. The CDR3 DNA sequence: TGTGCCAGCAGTTTATGGACAGGCCTTAACACCGGGGAGCTGTTTTTT.

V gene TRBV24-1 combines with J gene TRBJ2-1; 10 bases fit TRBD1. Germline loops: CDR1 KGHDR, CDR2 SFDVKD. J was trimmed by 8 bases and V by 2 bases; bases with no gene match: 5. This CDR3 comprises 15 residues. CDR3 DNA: TGTGCCACCAGTGATTCTCGGACAGGGGGATATGAGCAGTTCTTC. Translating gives CATSDSRTGGYEQFF.